This passage covers 17 T cell receptor beta chains from one sample sequenced in a study of blood T cell repertoires in COVID-19. The method was immunoSEQ multiplex PCR; TCRdb's version includes in-frame clones alone and lacks a portion of them. The data hold 95,000 to 130,000 clones, with just over 90% observed a single time. Material for sequencing was peripheral blood. The receptor set was obtained from a human donor with active COVID-19. The donor label of this sample is uncertain.

This chain uses TRBV13 with TRBJ2-5; a weak D match, TRBD1 (6 bases). The germline gives CDR1 PRHDT, CDR2 FYEKMQ (reference sequence). The CDR3 consists of 14 residues. Between the trimmed V and J ends, which lost 5 bases and 3 bases, there was a span of 13 bases. This chain's CDR3 is CASSHRTAEETQYF. The DNA for the CDR3 is TGTGCCAGCAGCCATCGGACAGCTGAAGAGACCCAGTACTTC.

The J gene is TRBJ2-1, the V gene TRBV5-4; 8 bases are a match to TRBD2. The CDR3 has 15 amino acids. V shed 7 bases, J shed 0 bases, and the junction held 6 bases outside the gene matches. Germline-derived CDR1 and CDR2 are SGHNT and YYREEE (reference sequence). In nucleotides, the CDR3 is TGTGCCAGCTCCCAGGGGACTAGCTCCTACAATGAGCAGTTCTTC. Translated, it gives CASSQGTSSYNEQFF.

This rearrangement joins TRBV28 to TRBJ2-1, with 11 bases lining up with TRBD1. Per germline, CDR1 MDHEN and CDR2 SYDVKM. The V gene end was trimmed by 7 bases and the J gene end by 4 bases; junction bases not matched to a gene: 6. The length of the CDR3 is 15 residues. Written as DNA, the CDR3 is TGTGCCAGCAATTACCGGGACAGGGGGTACAATGAGCAGTTCTTC. This gives the protein CASNYRDRGYNEQFF.

The chain links TRBV2 to TRBJ2-7, with 8 positions matching TRBD2. After removal of 8 bases from V and 5 bases from J, the junction contained 11 bases not matched to a gene. Germline V gene lookup returns CDR1 SNHLY and CDR2 FYNNEI. The CDR3 spans 14 residues. As DNA, the CDR3 is TGTGCCAGCTTAAGGGAACTAGCGGTGAACGAGCAGTACTTC. Encoded protein: CASLRELAVNEQYF.

The genes are TRBV5-8 and TRBJ2-2; D uncertain. The CDR3 contains 13 residues. Trimming took 1 base from V and 5 from J, leaving 6 bases between them. The germline gives CDR1 SGHTS, CDR2 YDEGEE. The chain's CDR3 is CASSLRLTGELFF. DNA for the CDR3: TGTGCCAGCAGCTTGCGTCTTACCGGGGAGCTGTTTTTT.

V usage is TRBV9 and J usage is TRBJ2-2, with unresolved D. Germline V gene lookup returns CDR1 SGDLS and CDR2 YYNGEE. The CDR3 loop spans 14 amino acids. Trimming removed 1 base from V and 2 bases from J, with 6 bases in between. The CDR3 DNA reads TGTGCCAGCAGCGTAATCAGTAACACCGGGGAGCTGTTTTTT. This sequence encodes CASSVISNTGELFF.

The chain has TRBV28 and TRBJ1-2; 8 positions agree with TRBD1. The CDR3 spans 13 residues. Trimming removed 2 bases from V and 7 bases from J; junction bases left unmatched: 3. Germline CDR1 MDHEN, CDR2 SYDVKM. Written as DNA, the CDR3 is TGTGCCAGCAGTTTAGCCACAGGGGGTGGCTACACCTTC. It yields the protein CASSLATGGGYTF.

The chain joins TRBV27 to TRBJ2-1, with 8 bases identical to TRBD1. The V gene end was trimmed by 5 bases and the J gene end by 3 bases; junction bases not matched to a gene: 6. The CDR3 consists of 15 residues. CDR1 MNHEY and CDR2 SMNVEV come from the germline V gene (reference sequence). CDR3 region: CASSPRGQVYNEQFF. In nucleotides, the CDR3 is TGTGCCAGCAGTCCGAGGGGACAGGTCTACAATGAGCAGTTCTTC.

This chain joins TRBV6-5 and TRBJ2-7; no clear D. V gave up 0 bases and J gave up 2 bases, with 8 bases separating them. Germline-derived CDR1 and CDR2 are MNHEY and SVGAGI. CDR3 size: 14 residues. The CDR3 DNA sequence: TGTGCCAGCAGTTACTCCGCAGGCGCCTACGAGCAGTACTTC. This sequence encodes CASSYSAGAYEQYF.

V is TRBV2 and J is TRBJ2-3; the D gene is possibly TRBD1 (7 bases). The CDR3 covers 16 residues. V lost 6 bases and J lost 3, with 19 bases in between. Germline loops: CDR1 SNHLY, CDR2 FYNNEI. CDR3 nucleotide sequence: TGTGCCAGCAGCCACCAAGGGGGCGGGATAACAGATACGCAGTATTTT. As protein: CASSHQGGGITDTQYF.

The rearrangement uses TRBV4-1 and TRBJ1-1, with a weak D call TRBD1 (6 bases). The germline V gene has CDR1 MGHRA and CDR2 YSYEKL. V dropped 5 bases and J dropped 1 base, with 14 bases sitting between them. The length of the CDR3 is 15 residues. The CDR3 DNA sequence: TGCGCCAGCAGCGCCCCCCAGGGGAGGAACACTGAAGCTTTCTTT. This sequence encodes CASSAPQGRNTEAFF.

The V and J genes are TRBV27 and TRBJ2-7; TRBD1 is a possible D gene (6 bases). V lost 7 bases, J lost 1 base, and 20 bases lay in between. The V gene's germline CDR1 is MNHEY and CDR2 SMNVEV (reference sequence). The CDR3 sequence is 16 residues long. The CDR3: CASTPNKGEGSYEQYF. The CDR3 nucleotides read TGTGCCAGCACTCCTAATAAGGGGGAAGGGTCCTACGAGCAGTACTTC.

CDR3 protein: CASSVGRGLFATNEKLFF. In DNA, the CDR3 is TGTGCCAGCAGCGTCGGCAGGGGTTTATTTGCAACTAATGAAAAACTGTTTTTT. The gene calls are TRBV9 and TRBJ1-4; D might be TRBD1 (6 bases). With 2 bases removed from V and 0 bases from J, the gap between germline ends came to 17 bases. CDR3 length: 18 residues. Germline V gene lookup returns CDR1 SGDLS and CDR2 YYNGEE.

The chain joins TRBV28 to TRBJ1-2; D remains ambiguous. CDR3 length equals 13 residues. The germline V gene encodes CDR1 MDHEN and CDR2 SYDVKM. V was trimmed by 5 bases and J by 2 bases, leaving 9 bases between them. CDR3 sequence (DNA): TGTGCCAGCAGTCCGCATAGAAACTATGGCTACACCTTC. The encoded protein is CASSPHRNYGYTF.

This clone was seen a handful of times. The rearrangement links TRBV5-1 to TRBJ1-1, with a possible D match to TRBD1 (6 bases). Per germline, CDR1 SGHRS and CDR2 YFSETQ. Trimming removed 1 base from V and 0 bases from J, with 10 bases in between. CDR3 length: 15 residues. This chain's CDR3 is CASSLSDSMNTEAFF. The CDR3 nucleotides read TGCGCCAGCAGCTTGTCGGACAGCATGAACACTGAAGCTTTCTTT.

The V gene is TRBV5-1, the J gene TRBJ1-1; a possible D gene is TRBD1 (6 bases). This CDR3 comprises 15 residues. Germline V gene data show CDR1 as SGHRS and CDR2 as YFSETQ. V dropped 1 base and J dropped 6 bases, with 16 bases sitting between them. The CDR3 sequence is CASSLKARQDSEAFF. The CDR3 nucleotides read TGCGCCAGCAGCTTGAAGGCACGACAGGACTCTGAAGCTTTCTTT.

This clone has just a few counts. This specimen includes other DNA sequences encoding the same CDR3. The chain couples TRBV5-1 to TRBJ1-1, with 8 bases identical to TRBD1. The CDR3 has 16 residues. V dropped 0 bases and J dropped 1; count of bases not matched to a gene: 5. Germline assignment: CDR1 SGHRS and CDR2 YFSETQ. CDR3 bases: TGCGCCAGCAGCTTGGGTCAGGGGGCCGGGAACACTGAAGCTTTCTTT. It yields the protein CASSLGQGAGNTEAFF.